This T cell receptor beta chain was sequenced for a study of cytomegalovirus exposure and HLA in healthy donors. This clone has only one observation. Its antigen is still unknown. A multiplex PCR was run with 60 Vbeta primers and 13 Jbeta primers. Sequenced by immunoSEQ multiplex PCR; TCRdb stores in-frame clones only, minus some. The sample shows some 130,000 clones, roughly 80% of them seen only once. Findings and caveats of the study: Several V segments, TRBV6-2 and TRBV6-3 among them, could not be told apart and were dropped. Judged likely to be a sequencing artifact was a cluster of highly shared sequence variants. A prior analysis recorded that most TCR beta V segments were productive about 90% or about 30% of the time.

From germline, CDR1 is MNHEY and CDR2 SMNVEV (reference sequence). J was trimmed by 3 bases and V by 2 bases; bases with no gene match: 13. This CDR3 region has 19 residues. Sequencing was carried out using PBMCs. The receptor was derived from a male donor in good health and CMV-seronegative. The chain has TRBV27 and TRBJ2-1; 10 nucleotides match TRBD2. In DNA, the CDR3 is TGTGCCAGCAGTTTAGCGCGGTGGACTAGCGGCGCTTACTACAATGAGCAGTTCTTC. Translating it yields CASSLARWTSGAYYNEQFF.